The 20 T cell receptor beta chains reported below all come from one sample, sequenced in a study of T cells in Graves' hyperthyroidism and ophthalmopathy (dated by TCRdb to between 2019 and 2020). The protocol used for the library was multiplex PCR. The sequencer listed for this sample is Illumina HiSeq 2000. The TCR beta CDR3 regions were amplified from the RNA transcripts. For the first round of RT-PCR on the TCR CDR3, the HTBI primer set was used together with the Qiagen OneStep RT-PCR kit. TCRdb reanalyzed the raw reads on its own, using fastp at Q25 for trimming and MiXCR for clone calling, and kept in-frame beta chains. Rows are unified per CDR3 protein, each entry keeping the most common DNA and genes. For this sample there are about 410,000 distinct CDR3 sequences; more than 12% appear just once. The ten biggest clones cover about 20% of the sample. Source material: blood. The source is a woman aged 25 to 39 with Graves' ophthalmopathy.

This clonotype has ten or more counts. This chain links TRBV11-2 with TRBJ2-2; D tentatively fits TRBD1 or TRBD2 (6 bases each). CDR1 is SGHAT and CDR2 is FQNNGV in the germline V gene. CDR3 length: 14 amino acids. The V end was cut by 9 bases, the J end by 2 bases, with 13 bases between. The CDR3 here is CASRRGPNTGELFF. In DNA form, the CDR3 reads TGTGCCAGTCGACGGGGGCCTAACACCGGGGAGCTGTTTTTT.

Concerning this clonotype itself: This may stem from a read error, because a much larger clone lies one nucleotide away. J is TRBJ1-2 and V is TRBV7-2; 8 bases agree with TRBD1. The CDR3 covers 14 residues. Germline V gene lookup returns CDR1 SGHTA and CDR2 FQGNSA. With V trimmed by 4 bases and J by 8 bases, 9 bases remained unmatched. CDR3 residues: CASSSPTQGGGYTF. Here the CDR3 DNA reads TGTGCCAGCAGCTCCCCAACACAGGGGGGGGGCTACACCTTC.

This clonotype was observed many times. This rearrangement joins TRBV12-5 to TRBJ2-4; either TRBD1 or TRBD2 may fit D (5 bases each). Trimming removed 0 bases from V and 7 bases from J, with 28 bases in between. The germline V gene has CDR1 LGHNT and CDR2 FRNRAP. This CDR3 is 20 amino acids long. The CDR3 region is CASGLVRGWGSSISRNIQYF. CDR3 DNA: TGTGCTAGTGGTTTGGTACGGGGATGGGGCTCCTCCATCTCCCGGAACATTCAGTACTTC.

This clonotype was recorded at least ten times. The V gene is TRBV6-1, the J gene TRBJ2-3; no firm D call. The V end lost 2 bases, the J end lost 4 bases, and 13 bases lay between the germline ends. The CDR3 runs 15 residues. CDR1 is MNHNS and CDR2 is SASEGT in the germline V gene. This CDR3 reads CASSELASVSDTQYF. CDR3 DNA: TGTGCCAGCAGTGAACTCGCCTCCGTCTCAGATACGCAGTATTTT.

This clonotype was seen only a few times. The chain joins TRBV7-8 to TRBJ1-1, with 7 bases fitting TRBD1. Germline V gives CDR1 SGHVS, CDR2 FQNEAQ. This CDR3 has 16 residues. J gave up 2 bases and V 4 bases, and 10 bases lay outside the gene matches. CDR3 coding DNA: TGTGCCAGCAGCTCCTACAGGGGAAAGGGAAACACTGAAGCTTTCTTT. Residues: CASSSYRGKGNTEAFF.

There are many counts of this clonotype. The V call is TRBV5-1, the J call TRBJ2-3; D unclear. This CDR3 has 14 residues. CDR1 and CDR2 from the germline V gene are SGHRS and YFSETQ. Deletions cut 0 bases from V and 0 bases from J, with 5 bases between. CDR3 protein: CASSLAASTDTQYF. CDR3 nucleotides: TGCGCCAGCAGCTTGGCGGCGAGCACAGATACGCAGTATTTT.

This clonotype was observed a few times. The chain couples TRBV20-1 to TRBJ1-2; TRBD1 agrees at 9 bases. This CDR3 contains 19 residues. Germline values: CDR1 DFQATT, CDR2 SNEGSKA (reference sequence). V lost 5 bases and J lost 0; bases outside the gene matches: 19. The CDR3 nucleotides are TGCAGTGCTGACCTGAACCTTTCCGGGACAGGGCTAACTAACTATGGCTACACCTTC. This sequence encodes CSADLNLSGTGLTNYGYTF.

This clonotype was picked up many times. The rearrangement uses TRBV20-1 and TRBJ1-5, with D possibly being TRBD1 (6 bases). Germline CDR1 DFQATT, CDR2 SNEGSKA (reference sequence). V lost 3 bases, J lost 7 bases, and 19 bases lay in between. The CDR3 contains 15 residues. This CDR3 reads CSASPSLDRRQPQHF. As DNA, the CDR3 is TGCAGTGCTAGCCCCAGCCTGGACAGAAGGCAGCCCCAGCATTTT.

A note on this clonotype: With a much larger clone just one base away, this may be a read error. The CDR3 DNA follows: TGTGCCAGCAGTGCCCCCGGGACTAACTGGGGACAAGAGACCCAGTACTTC. Protein product: CASSAPGTNWGQETQYF. The chain uses TRBV2 and TRBJ2-5; TRBD2 matches 7 bases. CDR3 length: 17 residues. Looked up from germline, CDR1 is SNHLY and CDR2 is FYNNEI. The V and J ends lost 4 bases and 2 bases, in that order; junction bases with no gene match: 13.

The gene calls are TRBV11-2 and TRBJ2-5, with a weak D call TRBD1 (6 bases). Trimming removed 1 base at V and 4 bases at J, with 13 bases between. CDR3 length: 15 residues. The germline CDR1 and CDR2 sequences are SGHAT and FQNNGV. As DNA, the CDR3 is TGTGCCAGCAGCTTAGCCGGTAGGGGGTTAGAGACCCAGTACTTC. Its protein is CASSLAGRGLETQYF.

Regarding this clonotype: This may be a read error: a much more frequent sequence differs by one nucleotide. The J gene is TRBJ1-5, the V gene TRBV6-9; 8 bases match TRBD1. Germline V lookup: CDR1 MNHGY, CDR2 SVAAGI. CDR3 length: 15 residues. CDR3 nucleotide sequence: TGTGCCAGCAGTTACCAGGCAGGGGGCAATGAGCCCCAGCATTTT. Amino acids: CASSYQAGGNEPQHF.

The rearrangement joins TRBV28 to TRBJ1-1; TRBD1 agrees at 7 bases. V was clipped by 5 bases and J by 3 bases; unmatched bases: 12. This CDR3 spans 16 amino acids. Germline-derived CDR1 and CDR2 are MDHEN and SYDVKM. In nucleotides, the CDR3 is TGTGCCAGCAGTCACGCAACGACAGGGAGGTACACTGAAGCTTTCTTT. Encoded protein: CASSHATTGRYTEAFF.

This clonotype was counted ten times or more. The chain combines TRBV5-8 with TRBJ2-1, with 7 bases that match TRBD2. J gave up 8 bases and V 4 bases, and 15 bases lay outside the gene matches. The CDR3 is made up of 16 amino acids. Per germline, CDR1 SGHTS and CDR2 YDEGEE. CDR3 nucleotide sequence: TGTGCCAGCAGCACCCGTCAGCGGGGATTGTCCCATGAGCAGTTCTTC. This encodes CASSTRQRGLSHEQFF.

A note on this clonotype: With a much larger clone just one base away, this may be a read error. The chain combines TRBV28 with TRBJ2-1, with D perhaps matching TRBD1 (5 bases). Germline V lookup: CDR1 MDHEN, CDR2 SYDVKM. The CDR3 runs 13 residues. The CDR3: CASISLPDNDQFF. CDR3 sequence (DNA): TGTGCCAGCATATCCTTACCGGACAATGATCAGTTCTTC.

This clonotype was counted many times. This chain uses TRBV2 with TRBJ2-5; 7 nucleotides align to TRBD2. The V gene's germline CDR1 is SNHLY and CDR2 FYNNEI. This CDR3 spans 14 amino acids. After removal of 6 bases from V and 3 bases from J, the junction contained 7 bases not matched to a gene. CDR3 in amino acids: CASRGLVIEETQYF. Written as DNA, the CDR3 is TGTGCCAGCAGAGGACTAGTTATAGAAGAGACCCAGTACTTC.

In this sample, this clonotype turned up many times. This chain uses TRBV18 with TRBJ2-7; 10 bases map to TRBD1. Germline V gene lookup returns CDR1 KGHSH and CDR2 LQKENI. V was clipped by 5 bases and J by 3 bases; unmatched bases: 1. The CDR3 has 13 residues. The DNA for the CDR3 is TGTGCCAGCTCAGGGACAGGGGTCTACGAGCAGTACTTC. Translated: CASSGTGVYEQYF.

This clonotype turned up a few times. The genes are TRBV19 and TRBJ2-5, with D unclear. The germline gives CDR1 LNHDA, CDR2 SQIVND (reference sequence). CDR3 length: 13 amino acids. V dropped 5 bases and J dropped 5 bases, with 12 bases sitting between them. This CDR3 is CASSEEQLETQYF. CDR3 in DNA: TGTGCCAGTAGTGAAGAGCAGTTGGAGACCCAGTACTTC.

This clonotype has at least ten counts. The rearrangement links TRBV20-1 to TRBJ1-1, with D maybe TRBD1 (6 bases). CDR1 and CDR2 (germline): DFQATT, SNEGSKA (reference sequence). The length of the CDR3 is 13 residues. V dropped 3 bases and J dropped 1 base, with 9 bases sitting between them. CDR3 amino acids: CSASPGQNTEAFF. The DNA of the CDR3 is TGCAGTGCTAGCCCGGGACAGAACACTGAAGCTTTCTTT.

This clonotype was detected many times. This chain joins TRBV14 and TRBJ2-1, with D unclear. The CDR3 length is 14 residues. Trimming left V 4 bases short and J 5 bases short, with 12 bases between. CDR1 is SGHDN and CDR2 is FVKESK in the germline V gene. The CDR3, as DNA: TGTGCCAGCAGCCGAGCCGGAAGGAACAATGAGCAGTTCTTC. Translating it yields CASSRAGRNNEQFF. Looking up the rest from reference TRBV14 and TRBJ2-1 gives the full variable domain: EAGVTQFPSHSVIEKGQTVTLRCDPISGHDNLYWYRRVMGKEIKFLLHFVKESKQDESGMPNNRFLAERTGGTYSTLKVQPAELEDSGVYFCASSRAGRNNEQFFGPGTRLTVL.

There are many counts of this clonotype. The V and J genes are TRBV29-1 and TRBJ2-3; TRBD1 might be the D (5 bases). The V and J ends lost 7 bases and 3 bases respectively, with 14 bases between them. There are 13 residues in the CDR3. CDR1 SQVTM and CDR2 ANQGSEA come from the germline V gene. CDR3 sequence reads: CSATAGVTDTQYF. The CDR3, as DNA: TGCAGCGCGACAGCCGGCGTAACAGATACGCAGTATTTT.